This passage covers 16 T cell receptor beta chains from one sample sequenced in a study of shared T cell receptors in the human thymus. Clones were read by immunoSEQ multiplex PCR, and TCRdb kept only the in-frame ones, dropping some. The sample carries roughly 700,000 clones, approximately 87% recorded once. This same sample was also taken into another study, of human thymus T cells.

Sequences were obtained from thymocytes. These receptors originate from a boy in the first two years of life with a congenital heart defect.

The chain carries TRBV25-1 and TRBJ2-5, with D possibly matching TRBD2 (5 bases). Germline V gives CDR1 MGHDK, CDR2 SYGVNS. V lost 8 bases, J lost 11 bases, and 15 bases lay in between. The CDR3 totals 11 residues. The chain's CDR3 is CASGLRHEQYF. The CDR3 nucleotides read TGTGCCAGCGGACTTCGGCATGAGCAGTACTTC.

The rearrangement links TRBV5-1 to TRBJ2-5; 9 nucleotides line up with TRBD2. The CDR3 is 16 residues long. Trimming removed 4 bases from V and 5 bases from J; junction bases left unmatched: 12. Germline CDR1 reads SGHRS; CDR2 reads YFSETQ. The CDR3, as DNA: TGCGCCAGCAGCAACCTCCCGGCGGGAGGGGGGGAGACCCAGTACTTC. This codes for CASSNLPAGGGETQYF.

The chain couples TRBV27 to TRBJ2-5; possibly TRBD1 for D (6 bases). The CDR3 is 15 amino acids. V lost 5 bases to trimming and J lost 1 base, with 14 bases between them. In germline, CDR1 is MNHEY, CDR2 SMNVEV (reference sequence). For the CDR3, the DNA is TGTGCCAGCAGTCCCCGGGACACCTTCCAAGAGACCCAGTACTTC. Translation gives CASSPRDTFQETQYF.

Points on this clone: This same CDR3 is encoded by further DNA sequences in the sample. This chain's CDR3 is CASSQLAGGYEQYF. CDR3 DNA sequence: TGTGCCAGCAGTCAACTAGCGGGAGGCTACGAGCAGTACTTC. The rearrangement uses TRBV7-6 and TRBJ2-7; 12 bases are shared with TRBD2. This CDR3 region has 14 residues. With V trimmed by 6 bases and J by 3 bases, 3 bases remained unmatched. CDR1 and CDR2 from the germline V gene are SGHVS and FNYEAQ.

The chain employs TRBV14 and TRBJ2-7, with 7 bases identical to TRBD2. Trimming at V came to 5 bases and at J to 12 bases, leaving 16 bases not matched to a gene. This CDR3 spans 14 amino acids. Germline loops: CDR1 SGHDN, CDR2 FVKESK. CDR3 nucleotide sequence: TGTGCCAGCAGCTCAGCGGGACGGGCCCCTCCGTGGTACTTC. It specifies CASSSAGRAPPWYF.

This clone came up once. The gene calls are TRBV29-1 and TRBJ2-1; 11 bases align to TRBD2. The CDR3 covers 17 residues. The V gene's germline CDR1 is SQVTM and CDR2 ANQGSEA. V dropped 7 bases and J dropped 5; count of bases not matched to a gene: 16. In DNA form, the CDR3 reads TGCAGCGCCGCGGGGACTAGCGGACCTCGGGGGCACAATGAGCAGTTCTTC. Amino acid sequence: CSAAGTSGPRGHNEQFF.

V is TRBV11-3 and J is TRBJ2-2; 7 nucleotides line up with TRBD2. With 1 base clipped from V and 4 bases from J, the junction kept 3 bases outside the gene matches. This CDR3 comprises 15 residues. The germline CDR1 and CDR2 sequences are SGHNT and YENEEA. CDR3 sequence (DNA): TGTGCCAGCAGCTTAGGGGCGGGAGTCACCGGGGAGCTGTTTTTT. Translation: CASSLGAGVTGELFF.

This chain connects TRBV5-4 to TRBJ2-7; D might be TRBD1 (5 bases). The ends were cut back, 0 bases at V and 0 bases at J, with 10 bases in the middle. Germline V CDR1 and CDR2: SGHNT, YYREEE (reference sequence). This CDR3 has 15 residues. The CDR3: CASSLEQDPSYEQYF. The CDR3 bases are TGTGCCAGCAGCTTGGAACAGGATCCCTCCTACGAGCAGTACTTC.

J is TRBJ1-1 and V is TRBV2; TRBD1 is a possible D gene (6 bases). The CDR3 has 13 amino acids. The germline V gene encodes CDR1 SNHLY and CDR2 FYNNEI. Trimming took off 7 bases at V and 1 base at J, with 10 bases between the two ends. In DNA form, the CDR3 reads TGTGCCAGCACCAACAGGGCGAACACTGAAGCTTTCTTT. Residues: CASTNRANTEAFF.

CDR3 coding DNA: TGTGCCAGCAGCACTAGTCTACCCGGGGAGCTGTTTTTT. The encoded protein is CASSTSLPGELFF. The V call is TRBV27, the J call TRBJ2-2; D is possibly TRBD2 (5 bases). V was trimmed by 6 bases and J by 6 bases, leaving 11 bases between them. Germline values: CDR1 MNHEY, CDR2 SMNVEV (reference sequence). This CDR3 comprises 13 residues.

The chain employs TRBV5-1 and TRBJ2-7, with D possibly being TRBD2 (6 bases). Looked up from germline, CDR1 is SGHRS and CDR2 is YFSETQ. Trimming left V 3 bases short and J 5 bases short, with 15 bases between. The CDR3 contains 14 residues. CDR3: CASSSNGSTHEQYF. In DNA, the CDR3 is TGCGCCAGCAGCTCAAACGGGAGTACCCACGAGCAGTACTTC.

The rearrangement joins TRBV5-6 to TRBJ2-3; D may be TRBD2 (6 bases). The V end was cut by 0 bases, the J end by 9 bases, with 14 bases between. Germline CDR1 SGHDT, CDR2 YYEEEE. The CDR3 extends over 14 amino acids. CDR3 DNA: TGTGCCAGCAGCTTGGCCGGGGAGGTCCGGACGCAGTATTTT. This gives the protein CASSLAGEVRTQYF.

The chain has TRBV27 and TRBJ1-5, with D unresolved. Germline V gene lookup returns CDR1 MNHEY and CDR2 SMNVEV (reference sequence). The CDR3 runs to 14 residues. The ends were cut back, 7 bases at V and 9 bases at J, with 19 bases in the middle. The CDR3 loop reads CASTPRAGSGPQHF. CDR3 bases: TGTGCCAGCACCCCCCGGGCGGGTTCCGGGCCCCAGCATTTT.

The rearrangement links TRBV7-2 to TRBJ2-6; no definite D call. V dropped 5 bases and J dropped 2 bases, with 13 bases sitting between them. The CDR3 contains 16 residues. The germline gives CDR1 SGHTA, CDR2 FQGNSA. CDR3 sequence reads: CASSLITAAGANVLTF. The DNA of the CDR3 is TGTGCCAGCAGCCTGATCACCGCGGCTGGGGCCAACGTCCTGACTTTC.

The chain has TRBV9 and TRBJ2-5; 12 nucleotides agree with TRBD2. V gave up 0 bases and J gave up 6 bases; unmatched junction bases: 6. This CDR3 contains 16 residues. Germline V gene data show CDR1 as SGDLS and CDR2 as YYNGEE. The CDR3 DNA is TGTGCCAGCAGCGTAGAGGCTAGCGGGAGGGCCAAGACCCAGTACTTC. Protein: CASSVEASGRAKTQYF.

The chain employs TRBV4-2 and TRBJ1-1, with TRBD1 identical over 9 bases. The CDR3 runs 17 residues. Germline V gene lookup returns CDR1 LGHNA and CDR2 YNFKEQ. The ends lost 3 bases at V and 3 bases at J; junction bases unmatched: 11. The CDR3 sequence is CASSHDPGQGPYTEAFF. In DNA, the CDR3 is TGTGCCAGCAGCCATGATCCGGGACAGGGCCCCTACACTGAAGCTTTCTTT.